These T cell receptor beta chains were read from a single sample in a study of T cells in Graves' hyperthyroidism and ophthalmopathy. TCRdb re-derived calls from the multiplex PCR reads in MiXCR, one entry per CDR3 protein. The repertoire holds hundreds of thousands of distinct CDR3 sequences, with less than 20% as singletons. Sequencing was carried out using blood. These receptors came from a woman under 30 with Graves' hyperthyroidism. CDR3s include the opening cysteine and the closing phenylalanine or tryptophan. Each record gives: J gene, V gene, CDR3 protein.

J: TRBJ2-5; V: TRBV20-1; CDR3: CSARVTGRALREETQYF
J: TRBJ2-2; V: TRBV12-3/TRBV12-4; CDR3: CASSDLGRANTGELFF
J: TRBJ2-3; V: TRBV12-3/TRBV12-4; CDR3: CASSPGVGPSTDTQYF
J: TRBJ2-1; V: TRBV3-1; CDR3: CASSRGTGYNEQFF
J: TRBJ2-3; V: TRBV20-1; CDR3: CSAKSSNMREGLDTQYF
J: TRBJ2-1; V: TRBV10-3; CDR3: CATWTVGNEQFF
J: TRBJ2-2; V: TRBV6-1; CDR3: CASRSHVGGAPPLYTGELVF
J: TRBJ2-7; V: TRBV20-1; CDR3: CSGDLQASYEQYF
J: TRBJ1-4; V: TRBV5-5; CDR3: CASSSVRGSEKLFF
J: TRBJ2-1; V: TRBV7-6; CDR3: CASSVPWSAGYNEQFF
J: TRBJ2-3; V: TRBV5-1; CDR3: CASRLGVVSTDTQYF
J: TRBJ1-2; V: TRBV7-2; CDR3: CASSFSTGDNYGYTF
J: TRBJ1-5; V: TRBV28; CDR3: CASTRDTYSNQPQHF
J: TRBJ1-5; V: TRBV10-3; CDR3: CAISEQGASNQPQHF
J: TRBJ2-2; V: TRBV27; CDR3: CASSLGTGEPFF
J: TRBJ2-1; V: TRBV28; CDR3: CASSLGGKGYNEQFF
J: TRBJ2-3; V: TRBV11-2; CDR3: CASRPSGGVSTDTQYF
J: TRBJ2-7; V: TRBV20-1; CDR3: CSARPRTSLYEQYF
J: TRBJ2-1; V: TRBV9; CDR3: CASSLQGEPNSHEQFF
J: TRBJ2-5; V: TRBV6-1; CDR3: CATRGGGTQYF
J: TRBJ2-3; V: TRBV28; CDR3: CASSQPEVEITDTQYF
J: TRBJ1-3; V: TRBV12-3/TRBV12-4; CDR3: CASSMQASRNTIYF
J: TRBJ1-1; V: TRBV12-3/TRBV12-4; CDR3: CASSPRTTNTEAFF
J: TRBJ2-2; V: TRBV7-9; CDR3: CASSLAGGLSNTGELFF
J: TRBJ2-2; V: TRBV27; CDR3: CASSSTPGELFF
J: TRBJ2-3; V: TRBV9; CDR3: CASSGLKGALTDTQYF
J: TRBJ2-1; V: TRBV9; CDR3: CASSVGQGASNEQFF
J: TRBJ1-1; V: TRBV27; CDR3: CASSRQGALPTFF
J: TRBJ2-1; V: TRBV12-3/TRBV12-4; CDR3: CASRPGTSGPYNEQFF
J: TRBJ2-1; V: TRBV29-1; CDR3: CSVEFWDNYNEQFF
J: TRBJ2-7; V: TRBV7-8; CDR3: CASGRSSYEQYF
J: TRBJ2-1; V: TRBV6-1; CDR3: CASTVSSISEQFF
J: TRBJ1-1; V: TRBV12-3/TRBV12-4; CDR3: CASRPNPQGTEAFF
J: TRBJ2-6; V: TRBV11-1; CDR3: CASTRPTSGANVLTF
J: TRBJ2-1; V: TRBV7-3; CDR3: CASSPRRGVRNEQFF
J: TRBJ2-2; V: TRBV20-1; CDR3: CSARLEGYTGELFF
J: TRBJ2-3; V: TRBV6-5; CDR3: CASSYSRGPYTDTQYF
J: TRBJ1-2; V: TRBV2; CDR3: CASRMNRGVGYTF
J: TRBJ2-5; V: TRBV3-1; CDR3: CASSHTGTETQYF